This note documents a single T cell receptor beta chain sequence. The CDR3 spans 16 residues. V trimming: 4 bases; J trimming: 2 bases; junction bases outside the gene matches: 4. Germline CDR1 and CDR2: SGHDT and YYEEEE. Authors' processing steps: The assay estimated nucleated cells by amplifying reference gene primers. Sequenced by immunoSEQ multiplex PCR; TCRdb stores in-frame clones only, minus some. That table supplies the V and J calls and clone size; D and trimming were determined from the DNA. Of roughly 71,000 clones detected, roughly 80% appear once; the ten largest clones hold 15% to 20%. The sample comes from a study of blood T cell repertoires in COVID-19. About the study: Samples of COVID-19 (acute and convalescent) were obtained from the United States, Italy and Spain. PBMCs, B-cell-depleted T cells, or T cells provided the cDNA or gDNA that made up the material.

Sequenced: peripheral blood. The sequence was collected from a man between 65 and 79 years old who had recovered from COVID-19. The chain is built from TRBV5-6 and TRBJ2-3, with TRBD2 identical over 13 bases. The CDR3 nucleotides are TGTGCCAGCAGCATACTAGCGGGGGGGGCCACAGATACGCAGTATTTT. Protein sequence: CASSILAGGATDTQYF. The variable domain in full, with the rest retrieved from reference TRBV5-6 and TRBJ2-3, is DAGVTQSPTHLIKTRGQQVTLRCSPKSGHDTVSWYQQALGQGPQFIFQYYEEEERQRGNFPDRFSGHQFPNYSSELNVNALLLGDSALYLCASSILAGGATDTQYFGPGTRLTVL.